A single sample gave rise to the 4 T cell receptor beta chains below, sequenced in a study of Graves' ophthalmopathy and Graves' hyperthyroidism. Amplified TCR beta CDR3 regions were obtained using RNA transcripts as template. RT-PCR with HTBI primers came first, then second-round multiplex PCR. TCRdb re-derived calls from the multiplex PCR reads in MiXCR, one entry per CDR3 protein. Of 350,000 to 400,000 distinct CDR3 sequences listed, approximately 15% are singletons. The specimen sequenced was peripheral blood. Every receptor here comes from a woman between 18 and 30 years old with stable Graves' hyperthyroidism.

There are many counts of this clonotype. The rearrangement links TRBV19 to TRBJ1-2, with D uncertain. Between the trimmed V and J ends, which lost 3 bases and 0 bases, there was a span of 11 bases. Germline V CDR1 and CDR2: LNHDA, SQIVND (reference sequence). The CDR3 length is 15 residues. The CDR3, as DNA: TGTGCCAGTAGTATTGACACGCCTTCTAACTATGGCTACACCTTC. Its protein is CASSIDTPSNYGYTF.

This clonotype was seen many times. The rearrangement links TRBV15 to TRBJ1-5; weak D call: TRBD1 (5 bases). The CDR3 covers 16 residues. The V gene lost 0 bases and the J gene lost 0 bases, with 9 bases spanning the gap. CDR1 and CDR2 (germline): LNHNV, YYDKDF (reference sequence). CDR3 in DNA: TGTGCCACCAGCAGAGATCTAGGGGTTAGCAATCAGCCCCAGCATTTT. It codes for CATSRDLGVSNQPQHF.

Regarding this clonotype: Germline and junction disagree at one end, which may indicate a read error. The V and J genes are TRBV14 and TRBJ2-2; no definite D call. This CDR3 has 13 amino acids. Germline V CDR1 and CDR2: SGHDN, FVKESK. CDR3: CTSSQELTGELFF. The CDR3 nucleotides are TGTACCAGCAGCCAGGAGTTAACCGGGGAGCTGTTTTTT.

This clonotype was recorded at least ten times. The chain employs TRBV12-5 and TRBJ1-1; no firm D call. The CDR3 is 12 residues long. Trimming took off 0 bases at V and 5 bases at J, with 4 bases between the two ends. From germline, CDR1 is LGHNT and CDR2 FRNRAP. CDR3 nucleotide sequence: TGTGCTAGTGGTTTGGTAAAGACTGAAGCTTTCTTT. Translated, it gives CASGLVKTEAFF.